These 2 T cell receptor beta chains came from one sample sequenced in a study of CD8 T cells in Susac syndrome. Random hexamers served to reverse transcribe about 0.45 to 1 ug RNA. One entry per CDR3 protein, called by TCRdb with MiXCR from the immunoSEQ multiplex PCR reads. The sample records about 200,000 distinct CDR3 sequences, about 95% being singletons. The sample consisted of CD4+ T cells from PBMCs. All receptors come from a human donor with multiple sclerosis.

The rearrangement joins TRBV4-1 to TRBJ1-1, with D tentatively TRBD1 (5 bases). The CDR3 has 14 residues. Between the trimmed V and J ends, which lost 3 bases and 0 bases, there was a span of 8 bases. From germline, CDR1 is MGHRA and CDR2 YSYEKL. The CDR3 nucleotides are TGCGCCAGCAGCCAGGGGCGGATGAACACTGAAGCTTTCTTT. Its translation: CASSQGRMNTEAFF.

The chain employs TRBV24-1 and TRBJ2-2; D perhaps matches TRBD2 (6 bases). CDR3 length: 16 residues. Germline CDR1 is KGHDR and CDR2 is SFDVKD. Trimming removed 2 bases from V and 7 bases from J, with 16 bases in between. The CDR3 coding sequence is TGTGCCACCAGTGATTCGACTAGATCTCTCGTCGGGGAGCTGTTTTTT. This sequence encodes CATSDSTRSLVGELFF.